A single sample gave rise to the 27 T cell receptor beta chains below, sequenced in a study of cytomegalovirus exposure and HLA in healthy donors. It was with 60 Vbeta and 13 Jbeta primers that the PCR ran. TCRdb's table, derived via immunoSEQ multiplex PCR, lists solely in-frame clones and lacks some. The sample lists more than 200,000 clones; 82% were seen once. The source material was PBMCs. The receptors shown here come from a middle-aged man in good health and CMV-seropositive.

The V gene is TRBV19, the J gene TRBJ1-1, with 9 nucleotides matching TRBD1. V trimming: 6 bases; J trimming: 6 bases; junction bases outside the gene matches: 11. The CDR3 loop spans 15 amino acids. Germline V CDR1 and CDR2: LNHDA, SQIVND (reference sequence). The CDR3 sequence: CASRSGTGIFSEAFF. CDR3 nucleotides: TGTGCCAGTAGATCCGGGACAGGGATTTTCTCTGAAGCTTTCTTT.

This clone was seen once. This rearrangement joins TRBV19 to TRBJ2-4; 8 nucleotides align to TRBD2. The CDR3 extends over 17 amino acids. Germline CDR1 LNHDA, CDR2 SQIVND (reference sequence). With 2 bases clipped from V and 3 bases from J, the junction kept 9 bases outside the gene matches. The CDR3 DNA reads TGTGCCAGTAGTATATCCCCAGCGGGGGCGGGCAAAAACATTCAGTACTTC. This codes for CASSISPAGAGKNIQYF.

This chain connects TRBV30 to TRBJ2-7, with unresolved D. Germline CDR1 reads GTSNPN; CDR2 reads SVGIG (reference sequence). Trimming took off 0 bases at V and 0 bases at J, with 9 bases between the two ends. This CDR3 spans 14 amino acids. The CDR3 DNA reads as TGTGCCTGGAGTGTACTGGCGGTCTCCTACGAGCAGTACTTC. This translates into CAWSVLAVSYEQYF. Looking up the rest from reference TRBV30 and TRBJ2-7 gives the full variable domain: SQTIHQWPATLVQPVGSPLSLECTVEGTSNPNLYWYRQAAGRGLQLLFYSVGIGQISSEVPQNLSASRPQDRQFILSSKKLLLSDSGFYLCAWSVLAVSYEQYFGPGTRLTVT.

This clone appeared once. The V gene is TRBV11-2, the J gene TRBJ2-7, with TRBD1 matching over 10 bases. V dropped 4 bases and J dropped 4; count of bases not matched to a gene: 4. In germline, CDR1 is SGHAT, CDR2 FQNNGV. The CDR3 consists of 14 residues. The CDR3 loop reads CASSSGTGVYEQYV. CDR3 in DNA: TGTGCCAGCAGCTCCGGGACAGGGGTGTACGAGCAGTACGTC.

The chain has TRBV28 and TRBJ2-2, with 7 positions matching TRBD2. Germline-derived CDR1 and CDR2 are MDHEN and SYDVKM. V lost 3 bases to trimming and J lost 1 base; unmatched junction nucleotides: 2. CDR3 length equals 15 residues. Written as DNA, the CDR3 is TGTGCCAGCAGTTTGTCGGGAGGGAACACCGGGGAGCTGTTTTTT. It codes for CASSLSGGNTGELFF.

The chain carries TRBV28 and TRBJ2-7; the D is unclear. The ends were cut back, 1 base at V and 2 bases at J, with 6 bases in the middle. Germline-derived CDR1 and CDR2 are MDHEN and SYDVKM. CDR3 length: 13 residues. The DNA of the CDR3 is TGTGCCAGCAGTTTATCCGGAGCCTACGAGCAGTACTTC. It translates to CASSLSGAYEQYF.

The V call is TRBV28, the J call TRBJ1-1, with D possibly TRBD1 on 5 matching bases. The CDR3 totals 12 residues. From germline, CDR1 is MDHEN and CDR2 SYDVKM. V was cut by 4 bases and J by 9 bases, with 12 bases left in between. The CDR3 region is CASSSRQRKAFF. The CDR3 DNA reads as TGTGCCAGCAGTTCGCGACAGCGAAAAGCTTTCTTT.

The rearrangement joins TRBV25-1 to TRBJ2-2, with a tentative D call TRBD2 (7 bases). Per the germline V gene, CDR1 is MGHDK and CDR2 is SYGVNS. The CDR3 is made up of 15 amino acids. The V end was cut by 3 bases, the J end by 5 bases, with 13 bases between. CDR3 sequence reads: CASSESGRGTGELFF. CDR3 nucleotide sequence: TGTGCCAGCAGTGAGTCTGGGAGGGGGACCGGGGAGCTGTTTTTT. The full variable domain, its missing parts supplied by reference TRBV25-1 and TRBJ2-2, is EADIYQTPRYLVIGTGKKITLECSQTMGHDKMYWYQQDPGMELHLIHYSYGVNSTEKGDLSSESTVSRIRTEHFPLTLESARPSHTSQYLCASSESGRGTGELFFGEGSRLTVL.

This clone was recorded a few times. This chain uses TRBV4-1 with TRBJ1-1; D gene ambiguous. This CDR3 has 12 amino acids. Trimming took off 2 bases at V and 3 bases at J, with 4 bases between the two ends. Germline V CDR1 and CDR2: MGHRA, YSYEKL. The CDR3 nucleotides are TGCGCCAGCAGCCAATCGTACACTGAAGCTTTCTTT. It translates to CASSQSYTEAFF.

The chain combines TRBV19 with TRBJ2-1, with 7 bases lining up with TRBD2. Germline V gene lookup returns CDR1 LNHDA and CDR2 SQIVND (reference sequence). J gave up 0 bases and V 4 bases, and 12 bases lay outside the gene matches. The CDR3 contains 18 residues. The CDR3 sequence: CASSKVASRGSSYNEQFF. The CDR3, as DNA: TGTGCCAGTAGTAAGGTGGCCTCACGCGGGAGCTCCTACAATGAGCAGTTCTTC.

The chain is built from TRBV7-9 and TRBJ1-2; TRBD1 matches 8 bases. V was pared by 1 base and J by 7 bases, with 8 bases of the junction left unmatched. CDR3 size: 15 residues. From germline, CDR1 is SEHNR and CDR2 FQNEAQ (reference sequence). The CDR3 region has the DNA TGTGCCAGCAGCTTAGGGGTTGACAGGGGCGGTGGCTACACCTTC. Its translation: CASSLGVDRGGGYTF.

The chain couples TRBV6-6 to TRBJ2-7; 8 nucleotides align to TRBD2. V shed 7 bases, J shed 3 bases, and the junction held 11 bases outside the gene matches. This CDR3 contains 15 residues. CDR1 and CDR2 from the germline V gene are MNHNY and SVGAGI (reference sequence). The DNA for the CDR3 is TGTGCCAGCACCTCGGATAGCGGGGCTTTCTACGAGCAGTACGTC. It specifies CASTSDSGAFYEQYV.

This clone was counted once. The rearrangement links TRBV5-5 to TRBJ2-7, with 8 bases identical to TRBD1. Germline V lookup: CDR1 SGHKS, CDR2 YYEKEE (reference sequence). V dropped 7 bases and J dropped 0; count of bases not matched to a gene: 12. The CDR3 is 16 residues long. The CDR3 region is CASLTGEIDPSYEQYV. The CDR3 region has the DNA TGTGCCAGCTTGACAGGGGAGATTGATCCCTCCTACGAGCAGTACGTC.

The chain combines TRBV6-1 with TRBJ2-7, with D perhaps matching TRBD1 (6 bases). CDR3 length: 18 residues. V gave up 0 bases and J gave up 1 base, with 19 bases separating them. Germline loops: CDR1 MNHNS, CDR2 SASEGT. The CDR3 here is CASSEARQGQIISYEQYF. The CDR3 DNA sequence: TGTGCCAGCAGTGAAGCTCGGCAGGGACAAATAATTTCCTACGAGCAGTACTTC.

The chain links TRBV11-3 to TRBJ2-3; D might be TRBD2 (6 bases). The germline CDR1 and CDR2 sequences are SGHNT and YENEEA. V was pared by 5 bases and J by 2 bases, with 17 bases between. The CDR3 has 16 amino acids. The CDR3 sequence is CASSPGTGRDTDTQYF. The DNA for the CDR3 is TGTGCCAGCAGCCCTGGCACCGGGCGGGACACAGATACGCAGTATTTT.

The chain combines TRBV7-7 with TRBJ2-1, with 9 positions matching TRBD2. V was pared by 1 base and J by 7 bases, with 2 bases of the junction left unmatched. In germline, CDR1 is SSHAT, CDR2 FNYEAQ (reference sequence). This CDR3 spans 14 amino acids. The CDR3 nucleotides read TGTGCCAGCAGCTTAGGGACTAGCGATAATGAGCAGTTCTTC. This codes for CASSLGTSDNEQFF.

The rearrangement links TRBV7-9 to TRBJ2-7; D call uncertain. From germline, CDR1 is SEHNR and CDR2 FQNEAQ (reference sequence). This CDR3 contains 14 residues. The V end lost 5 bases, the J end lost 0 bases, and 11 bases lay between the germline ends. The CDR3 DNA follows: TGTGCCAGCAGCCCCGCGCTAGTCTCCTACGAGCAGTACTTC. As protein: CASSPALVSYEQYF.

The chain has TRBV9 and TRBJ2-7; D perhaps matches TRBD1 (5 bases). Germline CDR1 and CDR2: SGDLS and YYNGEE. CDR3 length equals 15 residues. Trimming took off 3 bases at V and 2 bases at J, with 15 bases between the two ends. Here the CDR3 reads CASSDPQTATYEQYF. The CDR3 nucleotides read TGTGCCAGCAGCGATCCCCAGACAGCTACCTACGAGCAGTACTTC.

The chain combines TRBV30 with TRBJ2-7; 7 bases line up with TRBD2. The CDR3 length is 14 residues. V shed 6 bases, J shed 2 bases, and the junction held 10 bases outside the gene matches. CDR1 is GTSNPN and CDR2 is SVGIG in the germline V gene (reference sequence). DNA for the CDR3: TGTGCCTGCTCTAGGGGAGGGTTCGCCTACGAGCAGTACTTC. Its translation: CACSRGGFAYEQYF.

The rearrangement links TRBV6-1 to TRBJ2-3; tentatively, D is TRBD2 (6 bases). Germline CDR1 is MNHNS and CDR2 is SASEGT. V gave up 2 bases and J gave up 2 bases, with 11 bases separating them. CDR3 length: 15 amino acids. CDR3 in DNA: TGTGCCAGCAGTGAATGGGGAGGAGACACAGATACGCAGTATTTT. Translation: CASSEWGGDTDTQYF.

CDR3 DNA: TGTGCCAGCAGTGACAGGGATACCAATCAGCCCCAGCATTTT. It codes for CASSDRDTNQPQHF. The rearrangement links TRBV27 to TRBJ1-5, with 7 bases fitting TRBD1. The length of the CDR3 is 14 residues. Trimming at V came to 5 bases and at J to 3 bases, leaving 4 bases not matched to a gene. Germline V gives CDR1 MNHEY, CDR2 SMNVEV (reference sequence).

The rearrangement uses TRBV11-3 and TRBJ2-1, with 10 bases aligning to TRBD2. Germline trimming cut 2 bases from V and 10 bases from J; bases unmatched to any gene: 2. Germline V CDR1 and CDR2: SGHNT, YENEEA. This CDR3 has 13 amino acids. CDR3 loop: CASSLRTSGEQFF. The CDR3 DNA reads TGTGCCAGCAGCTTAAGGACTAGCGGAGAGCAGTTCTTC.

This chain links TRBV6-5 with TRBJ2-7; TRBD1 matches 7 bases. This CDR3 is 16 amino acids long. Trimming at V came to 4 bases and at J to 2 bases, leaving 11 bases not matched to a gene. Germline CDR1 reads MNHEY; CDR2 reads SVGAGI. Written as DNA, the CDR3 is TGTGCCAGCAGTTCCCCCTGGGACAGAAGAACCTACGAGCAGTACTTC. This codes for CASSSPWDRRTYEQYF.

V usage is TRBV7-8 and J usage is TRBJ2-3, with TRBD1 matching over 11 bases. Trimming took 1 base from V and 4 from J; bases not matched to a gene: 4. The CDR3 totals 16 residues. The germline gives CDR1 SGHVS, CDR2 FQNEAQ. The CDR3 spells CASSLGGTGGSDTQYF. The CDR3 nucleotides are TGTGCCAGCAGCTTAGGCGGGACAGGGGGTTCAGATACGCAGTATTTT.

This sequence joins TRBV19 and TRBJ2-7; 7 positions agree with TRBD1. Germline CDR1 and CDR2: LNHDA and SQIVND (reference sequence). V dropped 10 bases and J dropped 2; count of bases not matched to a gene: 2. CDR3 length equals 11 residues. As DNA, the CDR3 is TGTGCCACGGGACAGACCTACGAGCAGTACTTC. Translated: CATGQTYEQYF.

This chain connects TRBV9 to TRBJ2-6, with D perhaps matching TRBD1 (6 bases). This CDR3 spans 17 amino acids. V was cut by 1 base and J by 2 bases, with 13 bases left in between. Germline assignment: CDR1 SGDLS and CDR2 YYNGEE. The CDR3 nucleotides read TGTGCCAGCAGCGTAACGAAGACAGGAACTGGGGCCAACGTCCTGACTTTC. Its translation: CASSVTKTGTGANVLTF. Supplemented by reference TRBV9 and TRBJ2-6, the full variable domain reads DSGVTQTPKHLITATGQRVTLRCSPRSGDLSVYWYQQSLDQGLQFLIQYYNGEERAKGNILERFSAQQFPDLHSELNLSSLELGDSALYFCASSVTKTGTGANVLTFGAGSRLTVL.

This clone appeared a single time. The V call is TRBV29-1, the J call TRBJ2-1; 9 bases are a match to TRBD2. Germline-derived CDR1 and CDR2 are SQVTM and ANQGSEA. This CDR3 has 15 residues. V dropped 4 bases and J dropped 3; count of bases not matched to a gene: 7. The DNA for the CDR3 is TGCAGCGTTGTCCCCGGGACTAGCTTCTACAATGAGCAGTTCTTC. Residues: CSVVPGTSFYNEQFF.